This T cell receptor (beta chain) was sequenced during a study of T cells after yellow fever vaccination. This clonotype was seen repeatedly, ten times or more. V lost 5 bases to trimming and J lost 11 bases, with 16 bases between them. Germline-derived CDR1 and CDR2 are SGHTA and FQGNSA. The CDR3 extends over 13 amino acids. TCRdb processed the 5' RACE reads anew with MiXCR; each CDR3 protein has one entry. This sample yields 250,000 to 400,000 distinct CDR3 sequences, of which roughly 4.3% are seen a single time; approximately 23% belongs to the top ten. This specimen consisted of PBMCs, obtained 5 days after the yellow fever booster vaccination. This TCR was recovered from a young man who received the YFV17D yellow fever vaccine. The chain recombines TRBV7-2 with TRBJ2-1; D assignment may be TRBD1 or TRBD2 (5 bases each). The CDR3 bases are TGTGCCAGCAGCCCCCCGCTCGGGGCGCAGCAGTTCTTC. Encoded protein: CASSPPLGAQQFF. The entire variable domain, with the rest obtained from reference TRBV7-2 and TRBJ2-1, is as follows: GAGVSQSPSNKVTEKGKDVELRCDPISGHTALYWYRQSLGQGLEFLIYFQGNSAPDKSGLPSDRFSAERTGGSVSTLTIQRTQQEDSAVYLCASSPPLGAQQFFGPGTRLTVL.